Shown below are 8 T cell receptor beta chains from a single sample sequenced in a study of early stage breast cancer tumors. Method: immunoSEQ multiplex PCR; TCRdb's copy keeps in-frame clones and lacks some. Here the sample spans roughly 34,000 clones, about 68% being singletons. The material sequenced was blood. The receptors were gathered from a person between 60 and 69 years old with breast cancer.

The CDR3 loop reads CASSRMGGAGYTF. CDR3 bases: TGCGCCAGCAGTCGCATGGGGGGGGCCGGCTACACCTTC. The rearrangement joins TRBV4-1 to TRBJ1-2, with D tentatively TRBD1 (6 bases). Germline V gene sequence: CDR1 MGHRA, CDR2 YSYEKL. The CDR3 sequence is 13 residues long. Trimming removed 6 bases at V and 8 bases at J, with 16 bases between.

The V gene is TRBV11-3, the J gene TRBJ2-2; perhaps TRBD2 as D (5 bases). This CDR3 region has 16 residues. V was trimmed by 3 bases and J by 7 bases, leaving 18 bases between them. Germline V CDR1 and CDR2: SGHNT, YENEEA. This CDR3 is CASSLSRGIRVGELFF. In nucleotides, the CDR3 is TGTGCCAGCAGCTTGTCCCGAGGGATTAGAGTCGGGGAGCTGTTTTTT.

The gene calls are TRBV7-9 and TRBJ2-7; 7 bases match TRBD1. The CDR3 contains 15 residues. J lost 0 bases, V lost 5 bases, and 7 bases had no gene match. Germline V CDR1 and CDR2: SEHNR, FQNEAQ (reference sequence). The CDR3 loop reads CASSSDRVSSYEQYF. The DNA of the CDR3 is TGTGCCAGCAGCAGTGACAGGGTGTCCTCCTACGAGCAGTACTTC.

The chain links TRBV6-5 to TRBJ2-7, with 11 bases lining up with TRBD2. Germline V gene lookup returns CDR1 MNHEY and CDR2 SVGAGI. J lost 7 bases, V lost 0 bases, and 2 bases had no gene match. The CDR3 has 14 residues. The CDR3 nucleotides are TGTGCCAGCAGTTACTCGACTAGCGGGAAGGAGCAGTACTTC. Amino acid sequence: CASSYSTSGKEQYF.

This clone was picked up one time. This sequence joins TRBV5-6 and TRBJ2-7; D not resolved. This CDR3 has 15 residues. Germline V gene lookup returns CDR1 SGHDT and CDR2 YYEEEE. Trimming took 2 bases from V and 3 from J, leaving 15 bases between them. The CDR3 coding sequence is TGTGCCAGCAGCTTCTCGGTTGGAAGCATCTACGAGCAGTACTTC. This translates into CASSFSVGSIYEQYF.

The chain recombines TRBV28 with TRBJ1-1; D call uncertain. With 5 bases removed from V and 0 bases from J, the gap between germline ends came to 13 bases. Germline V gene lookup returns CDR1 MDHEN and CDR2 SYDVKM. The CDR3 has 15 amino acids. The CDR3, as DNA: TGTGCCAGCAGTGCCTACCGCGTCGTGAACACTGAAGCTTTCTTT. This gives the protein CASSAYRVVNTEAFF.

The V call is TRBV7-9, the J call TRBJ1-2; D possibly corresponds to TRBD1 (6 bases). The V end lost 1 base, the J end lost 5 bases, and 17 bases lay between the germline ends. Germline V lookup: CDR1 SEHNR, CDR2 FQNEAQ (reference sequence). This CDR3 has 16 residues. The CDR3 loop reads CASSLGTVPRGYGYTF. CDR3 nucleotides: TGTGCCAGCAGCTTAGGGACAGTCCCTAGAGGGTATGGCTACACCTTC.

About this clone: The sample has other DNA sequences that encode this CDR3 too. The chain couples TRBV5-1 to TRBJ1-1; the D gene is possibly TRBD1 (5 bases). V lost 0 bases to trimming and J lost 0 bases, with 6 bases between them. Germline CDR1 and CDR2: SGHRS and YFSETQ. This CDR3 has 14 amino acids. The CDR3, as DNA: TGCGCCAGCAGCTTGGGGACACTGAACACTGAAGCTTTCTTT. It encodes CASSLGTLNTEAFF.